This T cell receptor (beta chain) was obtained from a study of T cells in Graves' hyperthyroidism and ophthalmopathy. RNA transcripts served as the template for amplifying TCR beta CDR3 regions. HTBI primers were used for first-round RT-PCR of the TCR CDR3. TCRdb recomputed calls from the multiplex PCR reads with MiXCR, one row per CDR3 protein. There are approximately 330,000 distinct CDR3 sequences in the sample; roughly a fifth occur only once, and around 45% lies in the top ten. A lack of ophthalmopathy progression within 18 months defined stable Graves' hyperthyroidism. The authors took PBMCs from 7.5 to 10 ml fresh peripheral blood. This clonotype was detected only a few times. Its cognate antigen is unknown. Study outcomes and limitations: For ophthalmopathy, model prediction preceded onset by a median about 6 months.

Germline lookup yields CDR1 SGHTA and CDR2 FQGTGA. The CDR3 loop spans 14 amino acids. V lost 2 bases to trimming and J lost 4 bases, with 10 bases between them. The chain uses TRBV7-3 and TRBJ2-3, with D possibly matching TRBD2 (7 bases). This sequence originates from a woman aged 50 to 60 with Graves' hyperthyroidism. Material for sequencing was blood. CDR3 sequence: CASSLEGGADTQYF. CDR3 nucleotide sequence: TGTGCCAGCAGCTTAGAGGGGGGGGCAGATACGCAGTATTTT.